The rows below give T cell receptor beta chains drawn from one sample of a study of T-cell reconstitution after alpha-beta-depleted transplantation in children. TCRdb re-called the PCR reads through MiXCR, storing one row per CDR3 protein. In the table there are fewer than 450,000 distinct CDR3 sequences, around 15% of which are singletons. The sample in question was PBMCs, mostly from graft donor cells, obtained 360 days after TCRalphabeta/CD19-depleted stem cell transplant. The source of these receptors is a male patient between 2 and 15 years old who had a stem cell transplant for acute lymphoblastic leukemia, so the T cells may come from the graft donor. The CDR3 runs from the conserved cysteine through the conserved F or W. The order of the fields is J gene, clone size, D gene, V gene, CDR3 DNA, CDR3 protein. A D gene is named only where the DNA matches it firmly. Clone size is not always given. Where it is, it says once, few, many or a class for expanded clones.

j_call: TRBJ1-2
clone_size: -
d_call: -
v_call: TRBV9
cdr3_nt: TGTGCCAGCAGCGGCAACAGTTATGGCTACACCTTC
cdr3_aa: CASSGNSYGYTF

j_call: TRBJ2-1
clone_size: -
d_call: TRBD1
v_call: TRBV20-1
cdr3_nt: TGCAGTGCTAGAGATCGGACAGGGGGTTCCTACAATGAGCAGTCCTTC
cdr3_aa: CSARDRTGGSYNEQSF

j_call: TRBJ2-1
clone_size: many
d_call: -
v_call: TRBV20-1
cdr3_nt: TGCAGTGCTAGAGGGAAAGGACAGTGGTACAATGAGCAGTTCTTC
cdr3_aa: CSARGKGQWYNEQFF

j_call: TRBJ1-4
clone_size: many
d_call: TRBD1
v_call: TRBV7-2
cdr3_nt: TGTGCCAGCAGCCGGACAGGGGAGAATGAAAAACTGTTTTTT
cdr3_aa: CASSRTGENEKLFF

j_call: TRBJ2-3
clone_size: -
d_call: TRBD1
v_call: TRBV13
cdr3_nt: TGTGCCAGCAGCTTAGGACCGACCCAACCCGGGACAGGGCTCACAGATACGCAGTATTTT
cdr3_aa: CASSLGPTQPGTGLTDTQYF

j_call: TRBJ1-4
clone_size: few
d_call: TRBD1
v_call: TRBV4-3
cdr3_nt: TGCGCCAGCAGCCAAGGAGGACACAGGGGGAATGAAAAACTGTTTTTT
cdr3_aa: CASSQGGHRGNEKLFF

j_call: TRBJ2-7
clone_size: many
d_call: TRBD2
v_call: TRBV7-9
cdr3_nt: TGTGCCAGCCGGGAGGGTAACTACGAGCAGTACTTC
cdr3_aa: CASREGNYEQYF

j_call: TRBJ1-2
clone_size: few
d_call: -
v_call: TRBV6-5
cdr3_nt: TGTGCCAGCAGTTACGCGGGACGGCCTTCCTATGGCTACACCTTC
cdr3_aa: CASSYAGRPSYGYTF

j_call: TRBJ1-2
clone_size: few
d_call: -
v_call: TRBV28
cdr3_nt: TGTGCCAGCATAGGAAGGCTGGGAGGCTACACCTTC
cdr3_aa: CASIGRLGGYTF

j_call: TRBJ2-4
clone_size: -
d_call: -
v_call: TRBV20-1
cdr3_nt: TGCAGTGCTAGAGATTGGGCGGCAGAATCGAGTGACATTCAGTACTTC
cdr3_aa: CSARDWAAESSDIQYF

j_call: TRBJ2-5
clone_size: many
d_call: -
v_call: TRBV12-3/TRBV12-4
cdr3_nt: TGTGCCAGCAGTTTTGGACAGTTACAAGAGACCCAGTACTTC
cdr3_aa: CASSFGQLQETQYF

j_call: TRBJ2-7
clone_size: many
d_call: TRBD1
v_call: TRBV28
cdr3_nt: TGTGCCAGCAGTTCCTTTGGGAAGGGGGCATCCTACGAGCAGTACTTC
cdr3_aa: CASSSFGKGASYEQYF

j_call: TRBJ2-1
clone_size: few
d_call: TRBD2
v_call: TRBV29-1
cdr3_nt: TGCAGCGTTTCCGGGACTAGCGGGAGTTATGAGCAGTTCTTC
cdr3_aa: CSVSGTSGSYEQFF

j_call: TRBJ2-2
clone_size: -
d_call: -
v_call: TRBV11-1
cdr3_nt: TGTGCCAGCAGCCCCACGAACCTCGACAGGACGAACACCGGGGAGCTGTTTTTT
cdr3_aa: CASSPTNLDRTNTGELFF

j_call: TRBJ1-1
clone_size: few
d_call: TRBD1
v_call: TRBV18
cdr3_nt: TGTGCCAGCTCACCACAACAGGGGAGGAACACTGAAGCTTTCTTT
cdr3_aa: CASSPQQGRNTEAFF

j_call: TRBJ2-5
clone_size: many
d_call: TRBD1
v_call: TRBV24-1
cdr3_nt: TGTGCCACCAGTGATCAAGGGACAGGGGCTCAAGAGACCCAGTACTTC
cdr3_aa: CATSDQGTGAQETQYF

j_call: TRBJ2-7
clone_size: many
d_call: -
v_call: TRBV27
cdr3_nt: TGTGCCAGCAGTTTTGACCAGGGGAATTACGAGCAGTACTTC
cdr3_aa: CASSFDQGNYEQYF

j_call: TRBJ2-1
clone_size: -
d_call: -
v_call: TRBV12-3/TRBV12-4
cdr3_nt: TGTGCCAGCAGTTTAAGGTCCGGGAATGAGCAGTTCTTC
cdr3_aa: CASSLRSGNEQFF

j_call: TRBJ2-1
clone_size: -
d_call: -
v_call: TRBV5-1
cdr3_nt: TGCGCCAGCAGCTTGGCGGGGGAGTATTACAATGAGCAGTTCTTC
cdr3_aa: CASSLAGEYYNEQFF

j_call: TRBJ2-1
clone_size: few
d_call: -
v_call: TRBV27
cdr3_nt: TGTGCCAGCGCACAAGGGGTCAATGAGCAGTTCTTC
cdr3_aa: CASAQGVNEQFF

j_call: TRBJ2-2
clone_size: -
d_call: -
v_call: TRBV6-2/TRBV6-3
cdr3_nt: TGTGCCAGCAGTTTAGCAGGCGTAATAACCGGGGAGCTGTTTTTT
cdr3_aa: CASSLAGVITGELFF

j_call: TRBJ2-1
clone_size: -
d_call: TRBD1
v_call: TRBV7-9
cdr3_nt: TGTGCCAGCAGCTTAGTGGGACAGAGCCTCAATGAGCAGTTCTTC
cdr3_aa: CASSLVGQSLNEQFF

j_call: TRBJ2-5
clone_size: -
d_call: -
v_call: TRBV28
cdr3_nt: TGTGCCAGCAGTTTAAAGGTTAGGGTCCCCGGCCAAGAGACCCAGTACTTC
cdr3_aa: CASSLKVRVPGQETQYF

j_call: TRBJ2-7
clone_size: -
d_call: TRBD2
v_call: TRBV29-1
cdr3_nt: TGCAGCGTTGATGGGACTAGCGGGAGGGCGCCCTACGAGCAGTACTTC
cdr3_aa: CSVDGTSGRAPYEQYF

j_call: TRBJ2-7
clone_size: few
d_call: -
v_call: TRBV12-3/TRBV12-4
cdr3_nt: TGTGCCAGCAGTTTAGTACACGGCTCCTACGAGCAGTACTTC
cdr3_aa: CASSLVHGSYEQYF

j_call: TRBJ2-1
clone_size: many
d_call: TRBD2
v_call: TRBV24-1
cdr3_nt: TGTGCCACAGCGTCTAGCGGGAGGGCAGCAGGTCCCTACAATGAGCAGTTCTTC
cdr3_aa: CATASSGRAAGPYNEQFF